One sample yielded the 15 T cell receptor beta chains listed below, sequenced in a study of response to subunit inactivated influenza vaccine. TCRdb processed the RT-PCR reads anew with MiXCR; each CDR3 protein has one entry. The sample consists of just under 550,000 distinct CDR3 sequences, less than 25% of them appearing once. A further study also used this sample, focusing on T cells expressing NK-cell markers. From that report: The authors generated TCR beta cDNA through 5'RACE template switching with UMIs.

Material: CD4+ T cells sorted from PBMCs, obtained roughly 12 days after vaccination. These receptors were collected from a man aged 50-60 years who received an inactivated influenza vaccine.

This clonotype was picked up many times. V and J are TRBV10-3 and TRBJ1-2, with 12 bases identical to TRBD1. With 6 bases clipped from V and 6 bases from J, the junction kept 5 bases outside the gene matches. CDR1 is ENHRY, CDR2 SYGVKD, per germline. The CDR3 runs 14 residues. CDR3 sequence (DNA): TGTGCCATCAGGGACGGGACAGGGGGCCATGGCTACACCTTC. Protein product: CAIRDGTGGHGYTF.

Many counts were recorded for this clonotype. The CDR3 spells CASSYSSGRLREQETQYF. CDR3 bases: TGTGCCAGCAGTTACTCGAGTGGGAGACTCCGGGAGCAAGAGACCCAGTACTTC. The chain is built from TRBV6-2 or TRBV6-3 and TRBJ2-5, with D possibly TRBD2 on 6 matching bases. Germline CDR1 MNHEY, CDR2 SVGEGT. Trimming took off 0 bases at V and 2 bases at J, with 19 bases between the two ends. This CDR3 spans 18 amino acids.

The chain has TRBV5-6 and TRBJ2-7; tentative D call: TRBD1 (5 bases). The CDR3 is 13 residues long. Germline loops: CDR1 SGHDT, CDR2 YYEEEE. Trimming took 4 bases from V and 3 from J, leaving 11 bases between them. This CDR3 is CASSTDTDYEQYF. The DNA for the CDR3 is TGTGCCAGCAGCACGGACACCGACTACGAGCAGTACTTC.

This clonotype showed up just a few times. This chain connects TRBV5-5 to TRBJ2-7; D remains unclear. Per the germline V gene, CDR1 is SGHKS and CDR2 is YYEKEE (reference sequence). The CDR3 is 15 amino acids. The germline V and J ends were trimmed by 0 bases and 0 bases, with 10 bases remaining between them. CDR3 in DNA: TGTGCCAGCAGCTTGGGACCAGAATTCTCCTACGAGCAGTACTTC. As protein: CASSLGPEFSYEQYF.

About this clonotype itself: A much larger clone differs from this one at a single base, so this may be a read error. CDR3 loop: CAISESHEQFF. CDR3 sequence (DNA): TGTGCCATCAGTGAGTCCCATGAGCAGTTCTTC. The V call is TRBV10-3, the J call TRBJ2-1, with no clear D. CDR1 is ENHRY and CDR2 is SYGVKD in the germline V gene. CDR3 length: 11 amino acids. Trimming pared 0 bases from V and 8 bases from J, leaving 2 bases between.

In its sample, this clonotype was seen a few times. V gene TRBV5-5 combines with J gene TRBJ2-7, with 10 positions matching TRBD2. Looked up from germline, CDR1 is SGHKS and CDR2 is YYEKEE (reference sequence). The CDR3 consists of 18 residues. Trimming took 4 bases from V and 0 from J; bases not matched to a gene: 13. CDR3 in amino acids: CASSGGLWTSGSSYEQYF. For the CDR3, the DNA is TGTGCCAGCAGCGGGGGACTGTGGACTAGCGGTAGCTCCTACGAGCAGTACTTC.

The table lists this clonotype with a few counts. The chain carries TRBV3-1 and TRBJ1-1, with D perhaps matching TRBD1 (5 bases). CDR3 length: 12 amino acids. CDR1 LGHDT and CDR2 YNNKEL come from the germline V gene (reference sequence). The V end was cut by 1 base, the J end by 12 bases, with 12 bases between. CDR3 bases: TGTGCCAGCAGCCAAGTCTCAGGGAGGTCTTTCTTT. It yields the protein CASSQVSGRSFF.

CDR3 DNA sequence: TGTGCCAGCAGTGAAAGTGGGACAGCCCGTTATGGCTACACCTTC. This encodes CASSESGTARYGYTF. The chain combines TRBV2 with TRBJ1-2; 7 nucleotides line up with TRBD1. V lost 2 bases, J lost 5 bases, and 8 bases stayed unmatched. Germline V lookup: CDR1 SNHLY, CDR2 FYNNEI. The length of the CDR3 is 15 residues.

The chain uses TRBV6-2 or TRBV6-3 and TRBJ2-6, with D perhaps TRBD1 or TRBD2 (5 bases each). Germline assignment: CDR1 MNHEY and CDR2 SVGEGT. V was cut by 2 bases and J by 0 bases, with 17 bases left in between. This CDR3 contains 19 residues. CDR3 sequence: CASSYRLGDQPSGANVLTF. CDR3 coding DNA: TGTGCCAGCAGTTACCGTCTAGGGGACCAGCCCTCTGGGGCCAACGTCCTGACTTTC.

The chain uses TRBV20-1 and TRBJ2-1; D perhaps matches TRBD2 (6 bases). The germline V gene has CDR1 DFQATT and CDR2 SNEGSKA (reference sequence). This CDR3 comprises 14 residues. V lost 3 bases, J lost 9 bases, and 18 bases lay in between. CDR3 in amino acids: CSASVGNKGGEQFF. The CDR3 nucleotides read TGCAGTGCTAGCGTAGGTAACAAGGGAGGTGAGCAGTTCTTC.

In this sample, this clonotype turned up many times. This sequence joins TRBV3-1 and TRBJ2-7, with 8 positions matching TRBD2. This CDR3 comprises 14 residues. CDR1 and CDR2 (germline): LGHDT, YNNKEL (reference sequence). The V gene end was trimmed by 5 bases and the J gene end by 0 bases; junction bases not matched to a gene: 3. The CDR3 coding sequence is TGTGCCAGCAGCTTAGCGGGGAGCTCCTACGAGCAGTACTTC. Translation gives CASSLAGSSYEQYF.

This clonotype has just a few counts. In DNA form, the CDR3 reads TGCAGTGCTATCATAGGTCAAGAGACCCAGTACTTC. It is translated as CSAIIGQETQYF. The chain recombines TRBV20-1 with TRBJ2-5; D is uncertain. With 4 bases removed from V and 2 bases from J, the gap between germline ends came to 8 bases. Germline values: CDR1 DFQATT, CDR2 SNEGSKA (reference sequence). The CDR3 is 12 amino acids.

This clonotype showed up just a few times. This rearrangement joins TRBV12-3 or TRBV12-4 to TRBJ2-3, with TRBD1 identical over 12 bases. V lost 6 bases, J lost 4 bases, and 8 bases stayed unmatched. The CDR3 has 16 amino acids. CDR3 protein: CASRLGTGGSSDTQYF. CDR3 DNA sequence: TGTGCCAGCAGACTAGGGACAGGGGGCAGTTCAGATACGCAGTATTTT.

The chain couples TRBV20-1 to TRBJ2-3; perhaps TRBD2 as D (5 bases). Germline V gene lookup returns CDR1 DFQATT and CDR2 SNEGSKA (reference sequence). Trimming cost V 3 bases and J 6 bases, with 13 bases left between them. The CDR3 spans 13 residues. CDR3 protein: CSASGRAGDTQYF. Here the CDR3 DNA reads TGCAGTGCTAGTGGGCGGGCTGGGGATACGCAGTATTTT.

This clonotype was detected a few times. The V gene is TRBV5-1, the J gene TRBJ2-5; D is uncertain. V lost 1 base to trimming and J lost 4 bases, with 17 bases between them. Germline lookup yields CDR1 SGHRS and CDR2 YFSETQ. The CDR3 has 16 residues. CDR3 sequence: CASSLKALGSSETQYF. DNA for the CDR3: TGCGCCAGCAGCTTGAAGGCCCTGGGGTCTTCAGAGACCCAGTACTTC.